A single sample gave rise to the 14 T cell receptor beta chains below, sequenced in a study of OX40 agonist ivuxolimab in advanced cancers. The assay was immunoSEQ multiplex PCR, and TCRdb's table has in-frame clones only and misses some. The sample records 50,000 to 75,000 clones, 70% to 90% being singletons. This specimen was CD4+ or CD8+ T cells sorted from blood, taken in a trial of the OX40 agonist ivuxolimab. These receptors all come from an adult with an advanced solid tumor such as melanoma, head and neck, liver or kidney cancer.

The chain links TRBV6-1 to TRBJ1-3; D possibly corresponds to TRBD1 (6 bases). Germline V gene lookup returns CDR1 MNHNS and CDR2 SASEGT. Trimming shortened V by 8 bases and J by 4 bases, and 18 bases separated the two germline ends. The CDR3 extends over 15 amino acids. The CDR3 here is CASGIGQGTGNTIYF. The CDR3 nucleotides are TGTGCCAGCGGAATCGGGCAGGGGACGGGAAACACCATATATTTT.

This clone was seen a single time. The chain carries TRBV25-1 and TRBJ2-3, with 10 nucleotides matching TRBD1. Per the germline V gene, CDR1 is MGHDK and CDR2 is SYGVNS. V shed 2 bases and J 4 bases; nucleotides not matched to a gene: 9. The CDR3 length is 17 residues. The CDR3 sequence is CASSEIPPGTGADTQYF. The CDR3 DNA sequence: TGTGCCAGCAGTGAAATCCCCCCCGGGACAGGGGCAGATACGCAGTATTTT. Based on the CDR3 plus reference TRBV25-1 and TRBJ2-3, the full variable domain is EADIYQTPRYLVIGTGKKITLECSQTMGHDKMYWYQQDPGMELHLIHYSYGVNSTEKGDLSSESTVSRIRTEHFPLTLESARPSHTSQYLCASSEIPPGTGADTQYFGPGTRLTVL.

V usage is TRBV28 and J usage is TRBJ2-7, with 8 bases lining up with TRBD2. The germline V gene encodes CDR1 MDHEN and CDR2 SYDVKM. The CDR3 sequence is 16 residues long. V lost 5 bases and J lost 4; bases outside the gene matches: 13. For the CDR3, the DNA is TGTGCCAGCAGTCCCCCGGGCGGGGGGCCTCCTTACGAGCAGTACTTC. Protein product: CASSPPGGGPPYEQYF.

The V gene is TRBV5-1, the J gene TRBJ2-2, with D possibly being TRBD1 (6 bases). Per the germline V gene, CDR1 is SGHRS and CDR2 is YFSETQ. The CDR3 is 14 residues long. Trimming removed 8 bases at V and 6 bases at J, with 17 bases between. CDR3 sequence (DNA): TGCGCCAGTTTGCCAGGGGATCTGTCCGGGGAGCTGTTTTTT. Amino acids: CASLPGDLSGELFF. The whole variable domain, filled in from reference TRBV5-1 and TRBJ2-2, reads KAGVTQTPRYLIKTRGQQVTLSCSPISGHRSVSWYQQTPGQGLQFLFEYFSETQRNKGNFPGRFSGRQFSNSRSEMNVSTLELGDSALYLCASLPGDLSGELFFGEGSRLTVL.

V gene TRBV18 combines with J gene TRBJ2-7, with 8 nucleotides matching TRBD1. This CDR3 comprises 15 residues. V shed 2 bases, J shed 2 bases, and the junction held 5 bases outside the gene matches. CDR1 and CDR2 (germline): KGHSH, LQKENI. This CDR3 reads CASSPAQGAPYEQYF. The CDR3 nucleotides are TGTGCCAGCTCACCAGCCCAGGGGGCCCCCTACGAGCAGTACTTC.

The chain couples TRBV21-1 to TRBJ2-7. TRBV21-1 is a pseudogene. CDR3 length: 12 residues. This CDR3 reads CASSKLDPEQYF. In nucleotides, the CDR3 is TGTGCCAGCAGCAAATTGGACCCCGAGCAGTACTTC.

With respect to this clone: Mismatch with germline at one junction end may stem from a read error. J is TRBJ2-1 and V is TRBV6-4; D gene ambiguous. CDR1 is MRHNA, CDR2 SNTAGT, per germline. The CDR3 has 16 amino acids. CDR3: CASSYSGIGHLNEQFF. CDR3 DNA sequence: TGTGCCAGCAGTTACTCGGGCATAGGGCACCTCAATGAGCAGTTCTTC.

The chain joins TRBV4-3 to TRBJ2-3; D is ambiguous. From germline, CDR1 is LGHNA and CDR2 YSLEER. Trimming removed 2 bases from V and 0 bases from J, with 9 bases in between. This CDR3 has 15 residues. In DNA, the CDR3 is TGCGCCAGCAGCCAAAGGTCCCTCAGCACAGATACGCAGTATTTT. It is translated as CASSQRSLSTDTQYF.

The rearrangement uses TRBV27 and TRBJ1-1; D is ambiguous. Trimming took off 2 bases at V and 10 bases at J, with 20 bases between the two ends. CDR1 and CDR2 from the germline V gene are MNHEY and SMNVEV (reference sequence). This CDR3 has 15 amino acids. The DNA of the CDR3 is TGTGCCAGCAGTTTAATGGGCGGAGCCCGCAAAGGAGCTTTCTTT. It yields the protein CASSLMGGARKGAFF.

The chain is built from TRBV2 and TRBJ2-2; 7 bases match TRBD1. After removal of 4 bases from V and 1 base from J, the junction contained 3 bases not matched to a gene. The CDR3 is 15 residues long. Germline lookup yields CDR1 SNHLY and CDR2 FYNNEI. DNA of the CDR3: TGTGCCAGCAGTGCAGACAGGGTGAACACCGGGGAGCTGTTTTTT. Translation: CASSADRVNTGELFF.

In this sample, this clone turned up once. The CDR3 DNA is TGTGCCAGTAGTAGGACTAGCCAGACCCAGTACTTC. Translation: CASSRTSQTQYF. The chain joins TRBV19 to TRBJ2-5, with 8 positions matching TRBD2. This CDR3 is 12 amino acids long. The V gene's germline CDR1 is LNHDA and CDR2 SQIVND (reference sequence). V lost 4 bases to trimming and J lost 6 bases; unmatched junction nucleotides: 1.

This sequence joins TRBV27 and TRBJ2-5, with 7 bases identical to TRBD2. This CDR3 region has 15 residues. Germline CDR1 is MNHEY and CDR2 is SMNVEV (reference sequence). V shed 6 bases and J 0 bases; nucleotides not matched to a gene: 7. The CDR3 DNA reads TGTGCCAGCAGGAGACTAGCCCTGTACCAAGAGACCCAGTACTTC. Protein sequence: CASRRLALYQETQYF.

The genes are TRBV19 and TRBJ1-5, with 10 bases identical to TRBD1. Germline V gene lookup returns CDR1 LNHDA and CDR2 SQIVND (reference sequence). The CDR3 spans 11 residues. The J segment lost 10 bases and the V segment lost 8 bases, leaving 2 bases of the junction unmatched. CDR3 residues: CASGTGAPQHF. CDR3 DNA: TGTGCCAGTGGGACAGGGGCACCCCAGCATTTT. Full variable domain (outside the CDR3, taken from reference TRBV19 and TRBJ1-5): DGGITQSPKYLFRKEGQNVTLSCEQNLNHDAMYWYRQDPGQGLRLIYYSQIVNDFQKGDIAEGYSVSREKKESFPLTVTSAQKNPTAFYLCASGTGAPQHFGDGTRLSIL.

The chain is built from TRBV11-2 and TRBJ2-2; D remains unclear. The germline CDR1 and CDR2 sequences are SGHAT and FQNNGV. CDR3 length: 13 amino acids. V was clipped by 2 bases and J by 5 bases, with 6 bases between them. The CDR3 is CASSLTVTGELFF. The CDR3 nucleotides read TGTGCCAGCAGCTTAACGGTGACCGGGGAGCTGTTTTTT.